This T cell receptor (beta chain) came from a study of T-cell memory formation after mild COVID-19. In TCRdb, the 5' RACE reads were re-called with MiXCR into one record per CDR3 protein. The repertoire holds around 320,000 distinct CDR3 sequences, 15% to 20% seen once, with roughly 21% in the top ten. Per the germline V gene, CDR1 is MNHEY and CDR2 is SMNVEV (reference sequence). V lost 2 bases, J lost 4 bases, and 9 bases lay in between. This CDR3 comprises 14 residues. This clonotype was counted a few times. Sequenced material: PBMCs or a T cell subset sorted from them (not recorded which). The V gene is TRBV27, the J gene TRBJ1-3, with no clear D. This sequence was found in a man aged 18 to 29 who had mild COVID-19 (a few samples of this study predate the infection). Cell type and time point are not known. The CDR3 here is CASSLRDGGNTIYF. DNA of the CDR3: TGTGCCAGCAGTTTAAGAGACGGAGGAAACACCATATATTTT.